The source of this T cell receptor beta chain is a study of cytomegalovirus exposure and HLA in healthy donors. General study findings and limits: Only CMV serostatus was available as immune exposure information.

60 Vbeta and 13 Jbeta primers were used in PCR. Profiled with immunoSEQ multiplex PCR; TCRdb holds only in-frame clones, not every one. The table shows some 60,000 clones, with about four fifths occurring only once. About this clone: Its antigen remains unknown.

V lost 4 bases to trimming and J lost 5 bases; unmatched junction nucleotides: 3. The CDR3 extends over 13 amino acids. Germline V gene lookup returns CDR1 SGHRS and CDR2 YFSETQ. The chain recombines TRBV5-1 with TRBJ1-5; TRBD1 agrees at 7 bases. The sample was PBMCs. The source is a man aged 40-55 years in good health and CMV-seronegative. The CDR3 DNA follows: TGCGCCAGCAGCGCCGGACAGGATCAGCCCCAGCATTTT. This encodes CASSAGQDQPQHF.